Shown below are 31 T cell receptor beta chains from a single sample sequenced in a study of T-cell memory formation after mild COVID-19. TCRdb re-called the 5' RACE reads through MiXCR, storing one row per CDR3 protein. The sample yields 55,000 to 70,000 distinct CDR3 sequences, about 30% seen once. Specimen: PBMCs or a T cell subset sorted from them (not recorded which). These receptors all stem from a man aged 18 to 30 who had mild COVID-19 (a few samples of this study predate the infection). Cell type and time point are not known.

The rearrangement uses TRBV15 and TRBJ2-2, with 8 bases identical to TRBD1. J was trimmed by 10 bases and V by 4 bases; bases with no gene match: 8. This CDR3 is built from 14 residues. From germline, CDR1 is LNHNV and CDR2 YYDKDF (reference sequence). The CDR3 bases are TGTGCCACCAGCACGGCGTCAGGGGGCAAGGAGCTGTTTTTT. It is translated as CATSTASGGKELFF.

The chain carries TRBV4-1 and TRBJ2-2; D is perhaps TRBD1 (6 bases). The CDR3 runs to 16 residues. Trimming pared 0 bases from V and 4 bases from J, leaving 12 bases between. CDR1 is MGHRA, CDR2 YSYEKL, per germline. CDR3 bases: TGCGCCAGCAGCCAAGAAGGGGCAGGGGTCACCGGGGAGCTGTTTTTT. It yields the protein CASSQEGAGVTGELFF.

The sample holds many counts of this clonotype. CDR3 region: CASSDSDRHTGELFF. The CDR3 bases are TGTGCCAGCAGTGACTCGGACAGGCACACCGGGGAGCTGTTTTTT. This rearrangement joins TRBV6-4 to TRBJ2-2; TRBD1 aligns across 7 bases. J gave up 3 bases and V 0 bases, and 1 base lay outside the gene matches. CDR1 and CDR2 (germline): MRHNA, SNTAGT. This CDR3 region has 15 residues.

This clonotype has a handful of counts. CDR3 loop: CASSLGRATQETQYF. CDR3 coding DNA: TGTGCCAGCAGCTTAGGAAGGGCCACACAAGAGACCCAGTACTTC. V gene TRBV11-2 combines with J gene TRBJ2-5; D not resolved. This CDR3 has 15 residues. V was trimmed by 1 base and J by 2 bases, leaving 11 bases between them. Germline values: CDR1 SGHAT, CDR2 FQNNGV.

V and J are TRBV7-8 and TRBJ2-4, with D possibly being TRBD1 (6 bases). Trimming took off 7 bases at V and 1 base at J, with 23 bases between the two ends. Per the germline V gene, CDR1 is SGHVS and CDR2 is FQNEAQ. The CDR3 is 18 residues long. The CDR3 nucleotides are TGTGCCAGCACCTCGACCCGGCCAAACAGGGAGGCCAAAAACATTCAGTACTTC. Protein sequence: CASTSTRPNREAKNIQYF.

The V and J genes are TRBV30 and TRBJ1-1; 10 bases are shared with TRBD1. CDR3 length equals 16 residues. V lost 4 bases, J lost 1 base, and 9 bases stayed unmatched. Germline-derived CDR1 and CDR2 are GTSNPN and SVGIG (reference sequence). The CDR3 here is CAWKTDRGMSNTEAFF. The CDR3 DNA reads TGTGCCTGGAAAACGGACAGGGGGATGTCGAACACTGAAGCTTTCTTT.

This clonotype has a handful of counts. One junction end does not reproduce the germline sequence, and a read error may be involved. The chain is built from TRBV7-8 and TRBJ1-5; D is uncertain. The CDR3 is 15 residues long. In germline, CDR1 is SGHVS, CDR2 FQNEAQ. The CDR3 DNA is TGTGCCAGCAGTTTAGAGGGCACTAGCAATCAGCCCCAGCATTTT. It translates to CASSLEGTSNQPQHF.

This chain connects TRBV5-1 to TRBJ2-1; possible D gene TRBD1, 5 bases. CDR1 and CDR2 (germline): SGHRS, YFSETQ. V lost 7 bases to trimming and J lost 5 bases, with 13 bases between them. The CDR3 is 13 residues long. The CDR3 sequence: CASAEAGNNEQFF. DNA of the CDR3: TGCGCCAGCGCTGAGGCAGGGAACAATGAGCAGTTCTTC.

The rearrangement uses TRBV4-1 and TRBJ2-1; D is unresolved. The germline gives CDR1 MGHRA, CDR2 YSYEKL. This CDR3 spans 13 amino acids. The V and J ends lost 4 bases and 5 bases respectively, with 9 bases between them. This chain's CDR3 is CASSPGADNEQFF. The CDR3 nucleotides are TGCGCCAGCAGCCCGGGTGCGGACAATGAGCAGTTCTTC.

The chain has TRBV7-3 and TRBJ2-1, with 11 bases that match TRBD2. Trimming cost V 5 bases and J 3 bases; bases outside gene matches: 12. Germline V gene sequence: CDR1 SGHTA, CDR2 FQGTGA. This CDR3 has 18 residues. The CDR3 loop reads CASSLGSGGALGYNEQFF. The CDR3 region has the DNA TGTGCCAGCAGCCTCGGTAGCGGGGGGGCCCTCGGCTACAATGAGCAGTTCTTC.

This clonotype turned up a few times. V is TRBV5-6 and J is TRBJ2-7; D gene uncertain. Germline-derived CDR1 and CDR2 are SGHDT and YYEEEE. This CDR3 has 13 amino acids. The ends were cut back, 0 bases at V and 4 bases at J, with 8 bases in the middle. The CDR3 reads CASSLVAGYEQYV. CDR3 nucleotides: TGTGCCAGCAGCTTGGTGGCTGGATACGAGCAGTACGTC.

This clonotype was counted a few times. V usage is TRBV4-1 and J usage is TRBJ2-7; 7 bases agree with TRBD1. Unmatched junction bases numbered 7, after V lost 1 base and J lost 7 bases. The CDR3 contains 14 residues. In germline, CDR1 is MGHRA, CDR2 YSYEKL. CDR3 amino acids: CASSQVEGAEEQYV. CDR3 sequence (DNA): TGCGCCAGCAGCCAAGTTGAGGGGGCAGAGGAGCAGTACGTC.

For the CDR3, the DNA is TGCGCCAGCAGCCCCTATGGGGGGGGCACAGATACGCAGTATTTT. This translates into CASSPYGGGTDTQYF. J is TRBJ2-3 and V is TRBV4-3; TRBD2 agrees at 7 bases. The CDR3 extends over 15 amino acids. Unmatched junction bases numbered 5, after V lost 4 bases and J lost 1 base. CDR1 and CDR2 from the germline V gene are LGHNA and YSLEER.

The chain uses TRBV5-1 and TRBJ2-1; D is undetermined. Germline loops: CDR1 SGHRS, CDR2 YFSETQ. V dropped 8 bases and J dropped 0 bases, with 9 bases sitting between them. CDR3 size: 13 residues. CDR3: CASQADSYNEQFF. The CDR3 DNA reads TGCGCCAGTCAGGCGGACTCCTACAATGAGCAGTTCTTC.

This chain joins TRBV7-2 and TRBJ2-4; D remains ambiguous. The CDR3 is 14 amino acids. V was trimmed by 3 bases and J by 3 bases, leaving 9 bases between them. Germline CDR1 SGHTA, CDR2 FQGNSA. CDR3 sequence: CASSFGRYKNIQYF. Written as DNA, the CDR3 is TGTGCCAGCAGCTTCGGACGGTACAAAAACATTCAGTACTTC. The whole variable domain, filled in from reference TRBV7-2 and TRBJ2-4, reads GAGVSQSPSNKVTEKGKDVELRCDPISGHTALYWYRQSLGQGLEFLIYFQGNSAPDKSGLPSDRFSAERTGGSVSTLTIQRTQQEDSAVYLCASSFGRYKNIQYFGAGTRLSVL.

The V gene is TRBV19, the J gene TRBJ2-7; no clear D gene. CDR1 is LNHDA and CDR2 is SQIVND in the germline V gene (reference sequence). The CDR3 sequence is 16 residues long. V lost 3 bases and J 2 bases, leaving 17 bases between the germline ends. CDR3 in amino acids: CASSITPPESPYEQYF. DNA for the CDR3: TGTGCCAGTAGTATCACTCCCCCTGAGAGCCCCTACGAGCAGTACTTC.

The chain recombines TRBV6-5 with TRBJ2-7; D call uncertain. CDR1 MNHEY and CDR2 SVGAGI come from the germline V gene. This CDR3 spans 13 amino acids. The V end was cut by 2 bases, the J end by 3 bases, with 8 bases between. The CDR3 sequence: CASSYPPGYEQYF. Here the CDR3 DNA reads TGTGCCAGCAGTTACCCTCCGGGCTACGAGCAGTACTTC.

In this sample, this clonotype turned up a few times. The chain has TRBV7-9 and TRBJ1-3; D call uncertain. The germline V gene encodes CDR1 SEHNR and CDR2 FQNEAQ (reference sequence). The CDR3 loop spans 14 amino acids. V dropped 4 bases and J dropped 8 bases, with 15 bases sitting between them. The CDR3 bases are TGTGCCAGCAGCTCCATCCACGGGTTGGACACCATATATTTT. It encodes CASSSIHGLDTIYF.

The table lists this clonotype with a count of one. The chain couples TRBV27 to TRBJ2-1; TRBD1 agrees at 7 bases. CDR1 MNHEY and CDR2 SMNVEV come from the germline V gene (reference sequence). V trimming: 6 bases; J trimming: 4 bases; junction bases outside the gene matches: 9. The length of the CDR3 is 15 residues. In DNA form, the CDR3 reads TGTGCCAGCAGCCCCCCGACAGGGTGGTACAATGAGCAGTTCTTC. Protein sequence: CASSPPTGWYNEQFF.

This chain connects TRBV5-1 to TRBJ2-7; D is possibly TRBD1 (6 bases). Germline values: CDR1 SGHRS, CDR2 YFSETQ. CDR3 length: 13 residues. Trimming took 4 bases from V and 4 from J, leaving 12 bases between them. The CDR3 is CASSPSTGYEQYV. In DNA, the CDR3 is TGCGCCAGCAGCCCCTCCACAGGGTACGAGCAGTACGTC.

This clonotype came up a few times. This chain connects TRBV5-1 to TRBJ2-2, with D unresolved. The V gene's germline CDR1 is SGHRS and CDR2 YFSETQ. Trimming took 3 bases from V and 4 from J, leaving 13 bases between them. This CDR3 has 15 residues. The CDR3 sequence: CASSWGSDGTGELFF. The CDR3 nucleotides are TGCGCCAGCAGCTGGGGAAGCGACGGCACCGGGGAGCTGTTTTTT.

The chain combines TRBV20-1 with TRBJ2-1, with D hard to call. Looked up from germline, CDR1 is DFQATT and CDR2 is SNEGSKA (reference sequence). The CDR3 spans 11 residues. The germline V and J ends were trimmed by 3 bases and 7 bases, with 7 bases remaining between them. In nucleotides, the CDR3 is TGCAGTGCTAGTGGAGTGAATGAGCAGTTCTTC. This sequence encodes CSASGVNEQFF.

This chain joins TRBV5-1 and TRBJ2-7, with D tentatively TRBD1 (6 bases). Germline V CDR1 and CDR2: SGHRS, YFSETQ. The CDR3 is made up of 13 amino acids. V was shortened by 4 bases and J by 3 bases, with 11 bases between the two germline ends. CDR3 sequence reads: CASSTGRGYEQYF. The CDR3 DNA is TGCGCCAGCAGCACCGGCAGGGGCTACGAGCAGTACTTC.

This clonotype occurred once. The J gene is TRBJ2-1, the V gene TRBV7-2, with D hard to call. From germline, CDR1 is SGHTA and CDR2 FQGNSA. The CDR3 contains 12 residues. V shed 6 bases and J shed 7 bases, with 10 bases lying between them. As DNA, the CDR3 is TGTGCCAGCAGAAGACGGATTAATGAGCAGTTCTTC. Protein sequence: CASRRRINEQFF.

This clonotype was seen more than once but under ten times. This chain connects TRBV23-1 to TRBJ2-7; D remains ambiguous. TRBV23-1 is labeled an ORF, and its function is uncertain. This CDR3 is 12 amino acids long. V was pared by 8 bases and J by 3 bases, with 11 bases between. CDR3 nucleotide sequence: TGCGCCAGCGGAACTAAGGGCTACGAGCAGTACTTC. This sequence encodes CASGTKGYEQYF.

The chain couples TRBV2 to TRBJ2-5; 9 positions match TRBD1. This CDR3 spans 14 amino acids. Per germline, CDR1 SNHLY and CDR2 FYNNEI. Trimming at V came to 6 bases and at J to 1 base, leaving 3 bases not matched to a gene. The CDR3 DNA reads as TGTGCCAGCAGGACAGGGGGTTTCCAAGAGACCCAGTACTTC. This codes for CASRTGGFQETQYF.

This clonotype was seen a handful of times. The DNA of the CDR3 is TGCGCCAGCAGCCAAGATGGGGGCGGGGCTTTTGAGCAGTTCTTC. It codes for CASSQDGGGAFEQFF. This chain connects TRBV4-1 to TRBJ2-1; D could derive from TRBD1 or TRBD2 (6 bases each). The CDR3 runs 15 residues. Trimming took 0 bases from V and 9 from J, leaving 15 bases between them. The V gene's germline CDR1 is MGHRA and CDR2 YSYEKL.

Concerning this clonotype: The junction does not match germline at one end; this may be a read error. This sequence joins TRBV5-1 and TRBJ1-2; D possibly corresponds to TRBD1 (5 bases). The CDR3 is 13 residues long. Germline values: CDR1 SGHRS, CDR2 YFSETQ. As DNA, the CDR3 is TGTGCCAGCAGAGGACTGGGGGGCTATGGCTACACCTTC. Translating it yields CASRGLGGYGYTF.

The V call is TRBV27, the J call TRBJ2-3; D gene ambiguous. Germline V CDR1 and CDR2: MNHEY, SMNVEV (reference sequence). CDR3 length equals 17 residues. Trimming removed 3 bases from V and 2 bases from J, with 18 bases in between. CDR3 loop: CASSFLTTLPHTDTQYF. The CDR3 coding sequence is TGTGCCAGCAGTTTCCTGACGACATTACCCCACACAGATACGCAGTATTTT.

This clonotype was detected a few times. V usage is TRBV6-5 and J usage is TRBJ1-1; the D is unclear. Deletions cut 6 bases from V and 7 bases from J, with 15 bases between. Germline CDR1 MNHEY, CDR2 SVGAGI. The CDR3 loop spans 13 amino acids. CDR3 nucleotide sequence: TGTGCCAGCAGCGTGAGGACTCAGCTTGAAGCTTTCTTT. Its protein product is CASSVRTQLEAFF.

V gene TRBV5-1 combines with J gene TRBJ1-1; no clear D gene. Trimming took 6 bases from V and 0 from J, leaving 9 bases between them. Germline CDR1 SGHRS, CDR2 YFSETQ. CDR3 length: 13 residues. The CDR3 sequence is CASTTVMNTEAFF. The CDR3 coding sequence is TGCGCCAGCACTACAGTCATGAACACTGAAGCTTTCTTT.